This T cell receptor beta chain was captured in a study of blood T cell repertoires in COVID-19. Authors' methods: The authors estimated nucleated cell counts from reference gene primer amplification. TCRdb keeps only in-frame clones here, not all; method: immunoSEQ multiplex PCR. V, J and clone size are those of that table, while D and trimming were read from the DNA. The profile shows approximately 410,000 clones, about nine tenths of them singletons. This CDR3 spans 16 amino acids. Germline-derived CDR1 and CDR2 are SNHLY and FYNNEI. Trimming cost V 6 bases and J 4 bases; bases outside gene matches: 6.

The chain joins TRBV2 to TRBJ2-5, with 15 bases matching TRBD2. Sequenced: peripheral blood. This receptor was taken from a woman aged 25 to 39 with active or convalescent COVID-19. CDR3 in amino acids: CASRAQGLAGGETQYF. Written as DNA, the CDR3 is TGTGCCAGCAGAGCCCAGGGACTAGCGGGGGGAGAGACCCAGTACTTC.